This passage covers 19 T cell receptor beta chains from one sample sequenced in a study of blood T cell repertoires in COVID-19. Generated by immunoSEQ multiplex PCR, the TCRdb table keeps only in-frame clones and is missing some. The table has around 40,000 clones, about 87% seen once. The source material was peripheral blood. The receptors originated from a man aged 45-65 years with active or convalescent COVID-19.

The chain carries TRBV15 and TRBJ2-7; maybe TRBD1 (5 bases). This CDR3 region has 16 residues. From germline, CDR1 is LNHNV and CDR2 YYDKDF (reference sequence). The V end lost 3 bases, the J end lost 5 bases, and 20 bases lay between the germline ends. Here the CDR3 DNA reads TGTGCCACCAGCAGGGGGCAAGAGTTTAGTGCCCACGAGCAGTACTTC. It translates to CATSRGQEFSAHEQYF.

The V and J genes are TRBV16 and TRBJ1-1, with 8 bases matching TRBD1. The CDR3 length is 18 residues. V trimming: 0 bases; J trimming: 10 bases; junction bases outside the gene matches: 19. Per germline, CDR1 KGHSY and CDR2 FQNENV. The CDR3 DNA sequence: TGTGCCAGCAGCCAATCAGCGGCGCAGGGGGCAAAGAGGAACTTAGCTTTCTTT. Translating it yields CASSQSAAQGAKRNLAFF.

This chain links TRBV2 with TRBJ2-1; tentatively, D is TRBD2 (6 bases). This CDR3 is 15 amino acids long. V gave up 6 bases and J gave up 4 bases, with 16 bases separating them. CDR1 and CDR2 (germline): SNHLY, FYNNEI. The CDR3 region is CASRGGIGPYNEQFF. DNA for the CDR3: TGTGCCAGCAGGGGGGGTATCGGTCCGTACAATGAGCAGTTCTTC.

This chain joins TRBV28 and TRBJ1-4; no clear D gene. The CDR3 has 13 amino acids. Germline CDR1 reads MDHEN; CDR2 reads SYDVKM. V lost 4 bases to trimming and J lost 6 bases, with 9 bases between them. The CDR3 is CASSSPAYEKLFF. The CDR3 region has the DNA TGTGCCAGCAGTTCCCCCGCGTATGAAAAACTGTTTTTT.

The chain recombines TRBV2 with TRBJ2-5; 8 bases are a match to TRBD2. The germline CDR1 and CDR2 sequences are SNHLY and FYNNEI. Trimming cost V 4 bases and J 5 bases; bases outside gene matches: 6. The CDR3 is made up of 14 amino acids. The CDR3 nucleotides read TGTGCCAGCAGTGGGACTACGGGGGGGGAGACCCAGTACTTC. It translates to CASSGTTGGETQYF.

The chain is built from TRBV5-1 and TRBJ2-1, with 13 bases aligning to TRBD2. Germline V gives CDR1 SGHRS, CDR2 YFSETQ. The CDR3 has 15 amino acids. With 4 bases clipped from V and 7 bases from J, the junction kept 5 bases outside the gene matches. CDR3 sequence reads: CASSILAGGLNEQFF. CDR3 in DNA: TGCGCCAGCAGCATACTAGCGGGGGGGCTTAATGAGCAGTTCTTC.

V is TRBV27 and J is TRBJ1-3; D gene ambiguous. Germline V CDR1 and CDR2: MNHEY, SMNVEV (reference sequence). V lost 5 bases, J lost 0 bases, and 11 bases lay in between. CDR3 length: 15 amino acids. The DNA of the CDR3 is TGTGCCAGCAGTCCCCTCGAGCGCTCTGGAAACACCATATATTTT. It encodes CASSPLERSGNTIYF.

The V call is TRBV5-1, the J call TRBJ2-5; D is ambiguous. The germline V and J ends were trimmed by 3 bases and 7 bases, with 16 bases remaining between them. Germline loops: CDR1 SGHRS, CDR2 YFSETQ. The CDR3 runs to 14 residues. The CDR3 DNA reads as TGCGCCAGCAGCTACCAGACAACCAAGAGGACCCAGTACTTC. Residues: CASSYQTTKRTQYF.

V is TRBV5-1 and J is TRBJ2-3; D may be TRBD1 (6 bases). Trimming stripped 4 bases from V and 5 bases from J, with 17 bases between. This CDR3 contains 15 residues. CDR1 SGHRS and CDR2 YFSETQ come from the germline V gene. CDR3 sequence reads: CASSQQGGVGDTQYF. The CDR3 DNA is TGCGCCAGCAGCCAACAGGGCGGAGTAGGAGATACGCAGTATTTT.

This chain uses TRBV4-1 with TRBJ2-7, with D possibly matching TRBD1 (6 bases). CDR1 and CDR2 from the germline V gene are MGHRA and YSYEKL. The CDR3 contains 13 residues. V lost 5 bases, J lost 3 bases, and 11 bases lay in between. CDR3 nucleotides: TGCGCCAGCAGCTCTGGGACAAGCTACGAGCAGTACTTC. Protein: CASSSGTSYEQYF.

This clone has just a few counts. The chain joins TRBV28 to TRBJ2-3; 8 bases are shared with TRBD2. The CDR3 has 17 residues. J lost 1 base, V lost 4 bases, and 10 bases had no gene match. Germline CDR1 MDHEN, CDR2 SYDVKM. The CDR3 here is CASSSIGLASRTDTQYF. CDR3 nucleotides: TGTGCCAGCAGTTCAATAGGACTAGCCTCCCGCACAGATACGCAGTATTTT.

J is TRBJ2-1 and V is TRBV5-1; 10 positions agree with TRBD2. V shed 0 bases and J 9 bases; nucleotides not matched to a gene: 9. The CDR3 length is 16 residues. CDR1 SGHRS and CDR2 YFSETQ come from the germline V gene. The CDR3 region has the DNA TGCGCCAGCAGCTTGGATCGGCTAGCGGGAGCGGGTGAGCAGTTCTTC. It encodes CASSLDRLAGAGEQFF.

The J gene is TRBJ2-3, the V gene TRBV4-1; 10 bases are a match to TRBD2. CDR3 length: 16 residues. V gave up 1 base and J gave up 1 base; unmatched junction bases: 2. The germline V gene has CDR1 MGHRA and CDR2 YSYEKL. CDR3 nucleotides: TGCGCCAGCAGCCAAGCCCTAGCGGGGGGCACAGATACGCAGTATTTT. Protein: CASSQALAGGTDTQYF.

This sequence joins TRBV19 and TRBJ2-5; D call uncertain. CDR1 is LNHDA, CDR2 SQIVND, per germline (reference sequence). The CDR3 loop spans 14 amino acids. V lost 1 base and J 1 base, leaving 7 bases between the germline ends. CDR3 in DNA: TGTGCCAGTAGTATAGTACACCTCCAAGAGACCCAGTACTTC. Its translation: CASSIVHLQETQYF.

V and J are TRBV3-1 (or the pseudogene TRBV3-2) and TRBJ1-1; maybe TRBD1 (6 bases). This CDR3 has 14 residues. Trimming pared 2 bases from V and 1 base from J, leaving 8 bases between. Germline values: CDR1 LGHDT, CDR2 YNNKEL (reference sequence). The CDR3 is CASSQLQGNTEAFF. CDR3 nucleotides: TGTGCCAGCAGCCAATTACAGGGGAACACTGAAGCTTTCTTT.

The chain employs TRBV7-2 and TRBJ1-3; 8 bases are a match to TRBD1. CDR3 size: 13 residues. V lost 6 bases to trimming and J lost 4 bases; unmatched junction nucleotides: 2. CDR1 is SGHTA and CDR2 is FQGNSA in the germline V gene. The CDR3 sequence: CASSPGGGNTIYF. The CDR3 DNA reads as TGTGCCAGCAGTCCAGGGGGCGGAAACACCATATATTTT.

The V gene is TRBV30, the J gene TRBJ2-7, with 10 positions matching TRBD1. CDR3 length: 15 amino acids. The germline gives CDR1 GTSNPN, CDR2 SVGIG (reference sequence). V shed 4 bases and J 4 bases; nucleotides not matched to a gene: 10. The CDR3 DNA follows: TGTGCCTGGAAACGGACGGACAGGGGGGGGTACGAGCAGTACTTC. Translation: CAWKRTDRGGYEQYF.

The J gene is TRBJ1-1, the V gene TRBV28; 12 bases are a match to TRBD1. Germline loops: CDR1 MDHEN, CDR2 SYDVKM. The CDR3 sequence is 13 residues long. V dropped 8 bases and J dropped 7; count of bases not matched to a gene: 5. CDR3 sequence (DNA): TGTGCCAGCGGGGGACAGGGGGCGCGTGAAGCTTTCTTT. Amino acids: CASGGQGAREAFF.

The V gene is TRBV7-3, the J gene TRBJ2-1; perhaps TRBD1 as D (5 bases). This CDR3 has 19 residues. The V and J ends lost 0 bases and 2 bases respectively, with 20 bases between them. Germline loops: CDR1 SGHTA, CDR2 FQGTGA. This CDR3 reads CASSLTAQGTGWTYNEQFF. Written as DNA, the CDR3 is TGTGCCAGCAGCTTAACCGCGCAGGGAACGGGTTGGACCTACAATGAGCAGTTCTTC.